Described below is a single T cell receptor (beta chain) sequence and its context. It has no known antigen specificity. No much larger clonotype is one base removed from it; base qualities were not supplied. Genomic DNA was extracted from the sorted cells using the QIAGEN blood and tissue kit and was quantified on a NanoDrop 1000. Deep sequencing and quantification of TCR alpha and beta chains were performed on the immunoSEQ platform by multiplex PCR of genomic DNA. As for how the authors treated the data: IMGT gene and region definitions were used for annotation of the TCR sequences. Out-of-frame rearrangements served as a stand-in for the preselection repertoire and were compared with in-frame clonotypes. To estimate repertoire size, the study used the iCHAO1 estimator that comes with the immunoSEQ platform. Clonal inequality was measured with a Gini index on in-frame amino acid clonotypes, based on the Lorenz curve. Shared clonotypes were counted with the intersect function of the R package tcR, and similarity was scored with the Jaccard index. Frequencies of V, J and V-J usage were subjected to principal component analysis with the R prcomp function, without normalization. TCRdb mirrors the immuneACCESS table, restricted to in-frame sequences. Some clones are absent from its copies; in checked studies, under half trace to an unresolved V gene, and the reason for the others is unknown. V and J calls and clone size are copied from that table; D and trimming were computed from the DNA. In this sample the table shows tens of thousands of clones, approximately 94% of which occur a single time. About 19% of the sample rests with the top ten.

Inclusive of the bounding cysteine and phenylalanine, the CDR3 is 16 residues long. Just CDR3 DNA is preserved here, 48 bases in frame from base 1. CDR1 and CDR2, looked up from the germline V gene, are SGDLS and YYNGEE. Trimming costs V 0 bases and J 2 bases, and their ends lie 13 bases apart. Fluorescence-activated cell sorting was used to pull naive CD4 T cells, meaning cells that were CD45RO-negative and CD62L-positive, out of the PBMCs. Approximately 50 ml of fresh peripheral blood was collected from each donor, and PBMCs were isolated by Ficoll density centrifugation. Cells were sorted on a FACSAria III instrument, and every sample had a purity above 85%. The sample comes from a study of human versus mouse CDR3 diversity and MHC coevolution (dated by TCRdb to 2017 to 2019). Describing the broader study: According to reports, the immunoSEQ assay can detect one in 200,000 T cells and keeps multiplex PCR amplification bias to a minimum. Human naive CD4 T cell repertoires served as a reference for TCR selection on multiple MHC II alleles, compared against human-TCR-locus transgenic mice with single MHC II. Valid reads per sample ranged from roughly 5.5 x 10^6 to 1.8 x 10^7 across mouse and human samples. Three healthy volunteer blood donors were included in the human cohort, with one aged 30 to 40, one aged 40 to 50 and one aged 60 to 69 at collection.

Overall study outcomes, separate from this receptor: The largest TCR beta repertoire according to iCHAO1 estimates belonged to humans, at about 1.5 million clonotypes, a result attributed likely to selection by multiple MHC II molecules. Repertoire diversity was not considered directly comparable between humans and mice because human T cells were selected on six MHC II alleles. On average, more CDR3 deletions and insertions were observed in humans than in mice, indicating greater exonuclease and TdT activity. Among all compared groups, most of the three human donors had the lowest clonal inequality scores.

The rearranged chain carries TRBV9 and TRBJ2-3; TRBD1 is perhaps the D gene, given 6 matching bases. The origin of this receptor is a person between 55 and 69 years old in good health. The sequencing sample was made of naive CD4+ T cells from blood. Read against the paper, the sample's cell subset or site label means: CD45RO-negative CD62L-positive naive CD4 T cells. The nucleotide sequence is TGTGCCAGCAGCGTAGAAGGGACACTCTACACAGATACGCAGTATTTT. Its protein product is CASSVEGTLYTDTQYF.